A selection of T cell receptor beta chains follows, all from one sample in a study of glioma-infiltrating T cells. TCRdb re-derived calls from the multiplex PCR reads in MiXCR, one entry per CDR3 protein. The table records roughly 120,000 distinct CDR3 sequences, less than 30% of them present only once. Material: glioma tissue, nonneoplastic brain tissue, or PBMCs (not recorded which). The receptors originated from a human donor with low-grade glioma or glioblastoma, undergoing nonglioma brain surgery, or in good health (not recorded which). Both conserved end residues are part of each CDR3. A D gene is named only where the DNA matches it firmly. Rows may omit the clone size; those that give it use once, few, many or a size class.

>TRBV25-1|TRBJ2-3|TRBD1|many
TGTGCCAGCAGTGCCATCAGGGGACAGACAGATACGCAGTATTTT
CASSAIRGQTDTQYF
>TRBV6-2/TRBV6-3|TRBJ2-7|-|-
TGTCCCAGCAGAGGGACTTGTCATACCTACGAGCAGTACTTC
CPSRGTCHTYEQYF
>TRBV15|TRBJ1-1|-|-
TGTGCCGCCAGCAGTTTAAGGGTCGCTGAAGCTTTCTTT
CAASSLRVAEAFF
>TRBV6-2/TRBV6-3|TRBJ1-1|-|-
TGTGCCACCCGACGTCAGGCGCTGAACACTGAAGCTTTCTTT
CATRRQALNTEAFF
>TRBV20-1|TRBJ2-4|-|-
TGCAATGCTAGCGCCGAGGAAGCCCCTCACAACATTCAGTACTTC
CNASAEEAPHNIQYF
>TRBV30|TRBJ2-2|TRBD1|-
TGTGCCTGGAGTCCACAGGGGATTCCCGGGGAGCTGTTTTTT
CAWSPQGIPGELFF
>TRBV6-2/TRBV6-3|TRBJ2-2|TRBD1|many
TGTGCCAGCAGAACAGGGACAGCCACCGGGGAGCTGTTTTTT
CASRTGTATGELFF
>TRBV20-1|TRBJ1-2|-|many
TGCAGTGGAAGAGGGAACTATGGCTACACCTTC
CSGRGNYGYTF
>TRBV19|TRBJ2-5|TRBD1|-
TGTGCCAGTAGTTCCCGGGACAGGAGGTTCCTCCAAGAGACCCAGTACTTC
CASSSRDRRFLQETQYF
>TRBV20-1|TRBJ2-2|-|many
TGCAGTGCTGCCCTAGGGGCTTCCACCGGGGAGCTGTTTTTT
CSAALGASTGELFF
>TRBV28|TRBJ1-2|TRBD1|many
TGTGCCAGCAGTCCGGGACAGGGGGCATGGAATGGCTACACCTTC
CASSPGQGAWNGYTF